One sample yielded the 30 T cell receptor beta chains listed below, sequenced in a study of blood T cell repertoires in COVID-19. The protocol was immunoSEQ multiplex PCR, while the TCRdb copy is restricted to in-frame clones and leaves out a portion. This table holds approximately 260,000 clones, 90% found once. The sequenced sample consisted of peripheral blood. The source is an older woman with COVID-19, enrolled during active disease.

The CDR3: CASSPEAQGETQYF. CDR3 DNA sequence: TGTGCCAGCAGCCCCGAGGCACAGGGGGAGACCCAGTACTTC. The chain combines TRBV7-3 with TRBJ2-5, with TRBD1 matching over 7 bases. V trimming: 5 bases; J trimming: 5 bases; junction bases outside the gene matches: 8. Germline CDR1 reads SGHTA; CDR2 reads FQGTGA. CDR3 length equals 14 residues.

This clone has only a few counts. The chain recombines TRBV3-1 (or the pseudogene TRBV3-2) with TRBJ1-5; 12 bases align to TRBD1. CDR1 is LGHDT, CDR2 YNNKEL, per germline (reference sequence). Unmatched junction bases numbered 3, after V lost 1 base and J lost 5 bases. The CDR3 length is 16 residues. The CDR3 DNA follows: TGTGCCAGCAGCCAAGGGGGGACAGGGGGCGATCAGCCCCAGCATTTT. Translation: CASSQGGTGGDQPQHF.

The gene calls are TRBV7-7 and TRBJ2-7, with 7 nucleotides matching TRBD1. CDR1 is SSHAT and CDR2 is FNYEAQ in the germline V gene (reference sequence). The ends lost 5 bases at V and 3 bases at J; junction bases unmatched: 10. The CDR3 extends over 15 amino acids. CDR3 residues: CASSHSPGQNYEQYF. CDR3 sequence (DNA): TGTGCCAGCAGCCATTCCCCGGGACAGAACTACGAGCAGTACTTC.

The genes are TRBV4-1 and TRBJ2-2; weak D call: TRBD1 (5 bases). The CDR3 is 18 amino acids. The germline gives CDR1 MGHRA, CDR2 YSYEKL. Between the trimmed V and J ends, which lost 1 base and 4 bases, there was a span of 19 bases. DNA for the CDR3: TGCGCCAGCAGCCAAGCTGGGGCTGGCGGACCTGTCACCGGGGAGCTGTTTTTT. Translating it yields CASSQAGAGGPVTGELFF.

The CDR3 spells CASSGTGGLHYGYTF. CDR3 nucleotide sequence: TGCGCCAGCAGCGGGACAGGGGGCCTTCACTATGGCTACACCTTC. The chain has TRBV5-1 and TRBJ1-2; 12 bases match TRBD1. Trimming took 4 bases from V and 3 from J; bases not matched to a gene: 4. The CDR3 totals 15 residues. Germline V CDR1 and CDR2: SGHRS, YFSETQ.

The table lists this clone with a count of one. The chain couples TRBV27 to TRBJ2-1; D may be TRBD2 (5 bases). Trimming cost V 0 bases and J 1 base, with 10 bases left between them. Looked up from germline, CDR1 is MNHEY and CDR2 is SMNVEV (reference sequence). The CDR3 length is 16 residues. The CDR3 bases are TGTGCCAGCAGTTTATCGCAGGACTGGTCCTACAATGAGCAGTTCTTC. Translation: CASSLSQDWSYNEQFF.

The chain combines TRBV5-1 with TRBJ2-1, with TRBD2 identical over 9 bases. The CDR3 loop spans 16 amino acids. With 0 bases clipped from V and 10 bases from J, the junction kept 11 bases outside the gene matches. Germline CDR1 and CDR2: SGHRS and YFSETQ. CDR3 region: CASSLEGLADSREQFF. The CDR3 nucleotides are TGCGCCAGCAGCTTGGAGGGACTAGCCGATTCACGGGAGCAGTTCTTC.

The rearrangement uses TRBV11-3 and TRBJ2-7; 7 nucleotides agree with TRBD2. The length of the CDR3 is 12 residues. The germline gives CDR1 SGHNT, CDR2 YENEEA. Unmatched junction bases numbered 3, after V lost 3 bases and J lost 7 bases. The CDR3 nucleotides read TGTGCCAGCAGCTTTGGGGAGGGTGAGCAGTACTTC. The encoded protein is CASSFGEGEQYF.

The chain carries TRBV18 and TRBJ1-6, with 7 bases aligning to TRBD1. The J segment lost 9 bases and the V segment lost 5 bases, leaving 10 bases of the junction unmatched. The CDR3 covers 15 residues. Germline CDR1 is KGHSH and CDR2 is LQKENI. The DNA of the CDR3 is TGTGCCAGCTCAGACACCGGACAGGCCTCTTCACCCCTCCACTTT. Translation: CASSDTGQASSPLHF.

The chain combines TRBV12-5 with TRBJ1-4; D not certain. The CDR3 is 14 residues long. Trimming removed 1 base from V and 6 bases from J, with 9 bases in between. In germline, CDR1 is LGHNT, CDR2 FRNRAP. This CDR3 reads CASGLGTVDEKLFF. The CDR3 DNA is TGTGCTAGTGGTTTGGGCACGGTGGATGAAAAACTGTTTTTT.

The genes are TRBV7-9 and TRBJ2-7; TRBD2 might be the D (6 bases). Germline loops: CDR1 SEHNR, CDR2 FQNEAQ (reference sequence). Trimming pared 2 bases from V and 0 bases from J, leaving 11 bases between. The CDR3 has 15 amino acids. CDR3 sequence reads: CASSLYPEGSYEQYF. The CDR3 DNA sequence: TGTGCCAGCAGCTTATACCCGGAGGGCTCCTACGAGCAGTACTTC.

This clone was detected once. The chain carries TRBV7-2 and TRBJ1-1, with a weak D call TRBD1 (6 bases). V lost 1 base, J lost 0 bases, and 9 bases lay in between. The CDR3 loop spans 15 amino acids. From germline, CDR1 is SGHTA and CDR2 FQGNSA. The CDR3: CASSLGHRVNTEAFF. In DNA form, the CDR3 reads TGTGCCAGCAGCTTAGGCCACAGGGTGAACACTGAAGCTTTCTTT.

The CDR3 nucleotides are TGTGCCAGCAGCTCCAAGACAGGGGGGAACACTGAAGCTTTCTTT. Translation gives CASSSKTGGNTEAFF. The chain recombines TRBV7-8 with TRBJ1-1; the match to TRBD1 covers 9 bases. After removal of 4 bases from V and 1 base from J, the junction contained 4 bases not matched to a gene. The CDR3 has 15 residues. Germline CDR1 reads SGHVS; CDR2 reads FQNEAQ.

The chain has TRBV4-3 and TRBJ1-3; 8 bases are shared with TRBD1. The CDR3 sequence is 17 residues long. CDR1 and CDR2 from the germline V gene are LGHNA and YSLEER. The ends lost 2 bases at V and 0 bases at J; junction bases unmatched: 6. The CDR3 bases are TGCGCCAGCAGCCAAAGCCCCGGGACAGGCTCTGGAAACACCATATATTTT. It yields the protein CASSQSPGTGSGNTIYF.

The chain uses TRBV6-2 or TRBV6-3 and TRBJ1-1; TRBD1 agrees at 7 bases. V gave up 5 bases and J gave up 1 base; unmatched junction bases: 7. CDR1 is MNHEY, CDR2 SVGEGT, per germline. The CDR3 length is 15 residues. The CDR3: CASSRGTAENTEAFF. CDR3 coding DNA: TGTGCCAGCAGTCGCGGGACAGCTGAGAACACTGAAGCTTTCTTT.

V usage is TRBV5-1 and J usage is TRBJ2-5, with 11 bases fitting TRBD2. Germline CDR1 is SGHRS and CDR2 is YFSETQ. The CDR3 has 14 residues. V lost 4 bases and J lost 4; bases outside the gene matches: 3. CDR3 sequence: CASSAGTSGETQYF. The CDR3 DNA reads TGCGCCAGCAGCGCCGGGACTAGCGGAGAGACCCAGTACTTC.

CDR3 sequence: CASSVEPGQTEAFF. The CDR3 DNA follows: TGTGCCAGCAGCGTAGAGCCAGGGCAAACTGAAGCTTTCTTT. This rearrangement joins TRBV9 to TRBJ1-1; D might be TRBD1 (5 bases). Deletions cut 0 bases from V and 5 bases from J, with 11 bases between. CDR3 length: 14 residues. The germline V gene encodes CDR1 SGDLS and CDR2 YYNGEE.

The chain has TRBV4-1 and TRBJ2-2, with 11 bases lining up with TRBD1. Germline assignment: CDR1 MGHRA and CDR2 YSYEKL. This CDR3 is 19 amino acids long. V lost 4 bases and J lost 7; bases outside the gene matches: 17. For the CDR3, the DNA is TGCGCCAGCAGCCCCCCACTCGGACAGGGGGCTTCAAACCTCGGGGAGCTGTTTTTT. Protein product: CASSPPLGQGASNLGELFF.

This clone was seen just once. V is TRBV3-1 (or the pseudogene TRBV3-2) and J is TRBJ2-7; TRBD2 matches at 11 bases. J gave up 4 bases and V 1 base, and 21 bases lay outside the gene matches. Germline loops: CDR1 LGHDT, CDR2 YNNKEL (reference sequence). The CDR3 covers 21 residues. The CDR3 sequence: CASSQVESGVAGGPRVYEQYF. The CDR3 DNA sequence: TGTGCCAGCAGCCAAGTTGAGAGCGGGGTAGCGGGGGGGCCTCGGGTGTACGAGCAGTACTTC.

J is TRBJ1-6 and V is TRBV5-1; D unresolved. The length of the CDR3 is 16 residues. Trimming removed 1 base at V and 0 bases at J, with 8 bases between. Germline V CDR1 and CDR2: SGHRS, YFSETQ. CDR3 amino acids: CASSLQALSYNSPLHF. Here the CDR3 DNA reads TGCGCCAGCAGCTTGCAGGCGCTCTCCTATAATTCACCCCTCCACTTT.

The chain couples TRBV3-1 (or the pseudogene TRBV3-2) to TRBJ1-3; the D is unclear. V was cut by 0 bases and J by 0 bases, with 6 bases left in between. CDR1 and CDR2 (germline): LGHDT, YNNKEL (reference sequence). The CDR3 runs 15 residues. The CDR3 here is CASSQDNNSGNTIYF. The CDR3 bases are TGTGCCAGCAGCCAAGATAACAACTCTGGAAACACCATATATTTT.

The genes are TRBV7-3 and TRBJ2-5; perhaps TRBD1 as D (6 bases). In germline, CDR1 is SGHTA, CDR2 FQGTGA. The germline V and J ends were trimmed by 5 bases and 2 bases, with 15 bases remaining between them. The length of the CDR3 is 15 residues. The CDR3 sequence is CASSGLGTPQETQYF. The CDR3, as DNA: TGTGCCAGCAGCGGACTGGGGACACCGCAAGAGACCCAGTACTTC. The full variable domain, in which reference TRBV7-3 and TRBJ2-5 provide the parts outside the CDR3, is GAGVSQTPSNKVTEKGKYVELRCDPISGHTALYWYRQSLGQGPEFLIYFQGTGAADDSGLPNDRFFAVRPEGSVSTLKIQRTERGDSAVYLCASSGLGTPQETQYFGPGTRLLVL.

This clone occurred once. V is TRBV19 and J is TRBJ2-1; TRBD1 matches at 7 bases. V lost 5 bases to trimming and J lost 6 bases; unmatched junction nucleotides: 13. The CDR3 totals 16 residues. Germline V gene lookup returns CDR1 LNHDA and CDR2 SQIVND (reference sequence). CDR3 sequence: CASSLIKTGRRNEQFF. The CDR3 DNA sequence: TGTGCCAGTAGTCTTATTAAGACAGGGCGGCGCAATGAGCAGTTCTTC.

The rearrangement uses TRBV7-2 and TRBJ2-6; possible D gene TRBD2, 6 bases. CDR3 length: 19 residues. The germline gives CDR1 SGHTA, CDR2 FQGNSA. V lost 3 bases, J lost 0 bases, and 18 bases lay in between. The CDR3, as DNA: TGTGCCAGCAGCTTTTGGGGGGTCCCATCTCTCTCTGGGGCCAACGTCCTGACTTTC. Translated, it gives CASSFWGVPSLSGANVLTF.

The chain is built from TRBV6-6 and TRBJ1-3; 9 nucleotides agree with TRBD1. The CDR3 extends over 15 amino acids. The germline V gene encodes CDR1 MNHNY and CDR2 SVGAGI (reference sequence). The ends lost 2 bases at V and 4 bases at J; junction bases unmatched: 3. CDR3 protein: CASSYPGQGGNTIYF. CDR3 DNA: TGTGCCAGCAGTTACCCGGGACAGGGAGGAAACACCATATATTTT.

V usage is TRBV6-2 or TRBV6-3 and J usage is TRBJ2-7; D is unresolved. V was clipped by 2 bases and J by 0 bases, with 11 bases between them. Germline CDR1 reads MNHEY; CDR2 reads SVGEGT. The length of the CDR3 is 15 residues. CDR3: CASSYLDFSSYEQYF. The CDR3 nucleotides read TGTGCCAGCAGTTACCTAGATTTCAGCTCCTACGAGCAGTACTTC.

This clone came up once. The chain couples TRBV19 to TRBJ2-7, with D tentatively TRBD1 (5 bases). Trimming took off 4 bases at V and 3 bases at J, with 10 bases between the two ends. The CDR3 is 13 amino acids. The V gene's germline CDR1 is LNHDA and CDR2 SQIVND (reference sequence). The CDR3 region is CASSTGHYYEQYF. For the CDR3, the DNA is TGTGCCAGTAGTACCGGACACTACTACGAGCAGTACTTC. Using reference TRBV19 and TRBJ2-7 for the parts outside the CDR3, the full variable domain is DGGITQSPKYLFRKEGQNVTLSCEQNLNHDAMYWYRQDPGQGLRLIYYSQIVNDFQKGDIAEGYSVSREKKESFPLTVTSAQKNPTAFYLCASSTGHYYEQYFGPGTRLTVT.

The chain uses TRBV9 and TRBJ1-6, with TRBD1 as a possible D gene (6 bases). Trimming took 4 bases from V and 7 from J, leaving 12 bases between them. There are 14 residues in the CDR3. Germline loops: CDR1 SGDLS, CDR2 YYNGEE. The CDR3 here is CASSRDMENSPLHF. In DNA, the CDR3 is TGTGCCAGCAGCCGGGACATGGAAAATTCACCCCTCCACTTT.

The rearrangement joins TRBV5-6 to TRBJ1-2; D call uncertain. From germline, CDR1 is SGHDT and CDR2 YYEEEE. V lost 0 bases and J 4 bases, leaving 10 bases between the germline ends. This CDR3 has 14 residues. CDR3 sequence reads: CASSLAGQSYGYTF. The CDR3 bases are TGTGCCAGCAGCTTGGCGGGTCAGTCCTATGGCTACACCTTC.

This rearrangement joins TRBV10-3 to TRBJ1-1; 8 nucleotides align to TRBD1. Trimming at V came to 6 bases and at J to 3 bases, leaving 3 bases not matched to a gene. CDR3 length: 13 residues. The germline V gene has CDR1 ENHRY and CDR2 SYGVKD. CDR3: CAIRVTGDTEAFF. The CDR3 nucleotides read TGTGCCATCAGGGTGACAGGGGACACTGAAGCTTTCTTT.